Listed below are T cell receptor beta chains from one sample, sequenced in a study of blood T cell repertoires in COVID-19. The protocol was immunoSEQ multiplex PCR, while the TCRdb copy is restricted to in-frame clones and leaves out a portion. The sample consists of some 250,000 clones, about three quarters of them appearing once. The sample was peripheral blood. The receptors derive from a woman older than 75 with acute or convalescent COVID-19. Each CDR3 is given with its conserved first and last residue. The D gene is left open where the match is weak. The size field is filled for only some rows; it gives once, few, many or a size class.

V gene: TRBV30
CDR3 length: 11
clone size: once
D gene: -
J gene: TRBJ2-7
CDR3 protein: CAWSQGYEQYF
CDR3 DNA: TGTGCCTGGAGTCAGGGTTACGAGCAGTACTTC

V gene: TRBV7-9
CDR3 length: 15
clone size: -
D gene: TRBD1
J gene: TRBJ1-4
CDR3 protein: CASSPNRGSNEKLFF
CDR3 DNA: TGTGCCAGCAGCCCCAACAGGGGTTCTAATGAAAAACTGTTTTTT

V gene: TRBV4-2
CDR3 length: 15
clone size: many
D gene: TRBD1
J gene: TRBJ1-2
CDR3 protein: CASSQEDRESGGYTF
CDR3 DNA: TGTGCCAGCAGCCAAGAGGACAGGGAGTCGGGTGGCTACACCTTC

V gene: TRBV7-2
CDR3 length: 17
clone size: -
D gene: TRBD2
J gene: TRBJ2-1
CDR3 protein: CASSLSSSGGIYNEQFF
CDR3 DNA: TGTGCCAGCAGCTTATCTTCTAGCGGGGGGATATACAATGAGCAGTTCTTC

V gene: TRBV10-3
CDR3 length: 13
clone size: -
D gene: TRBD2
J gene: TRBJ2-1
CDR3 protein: CASRLADHNEQFF
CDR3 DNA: TGTGCCAGCCGACTAGCGGACCACAATGAGCAGTTCTTC

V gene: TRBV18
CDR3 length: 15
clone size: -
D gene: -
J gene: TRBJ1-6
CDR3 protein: CASSPWSSYNSPLHF
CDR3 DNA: TGTGCCAGCTCACCATGGAGCTCCTATAATTCACCCCTCCACTTT

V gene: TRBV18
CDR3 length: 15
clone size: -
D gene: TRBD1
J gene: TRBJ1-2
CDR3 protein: CASSPGTGAIYGYTF
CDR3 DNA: TGTGCCAGCTCACCAGGGACAGGGGCGATCTATGGCTACACCTTC

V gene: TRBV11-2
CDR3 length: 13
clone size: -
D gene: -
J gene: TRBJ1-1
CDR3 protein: CASSPEQGLEAFF
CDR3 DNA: TGTGCCAGCAGCCCGGAACAGGGATTAGAAGCTTTCTTT

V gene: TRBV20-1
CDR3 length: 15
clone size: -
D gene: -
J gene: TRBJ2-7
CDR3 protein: CSASPHRVLAYEQYF
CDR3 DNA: TGCAGTGCTAGTCCCCACAGGGTTTTAGCCTACGAGCAGTACTTC

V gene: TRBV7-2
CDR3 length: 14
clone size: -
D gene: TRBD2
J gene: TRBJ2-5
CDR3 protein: CASRTAGGQETQYF
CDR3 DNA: TGTGCCAGCAGAACAGCGGGGGGCCAAGAGACCCAGTACTTC

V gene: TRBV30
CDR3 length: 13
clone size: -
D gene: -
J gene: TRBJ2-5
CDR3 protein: CAWSVGLQETQYF
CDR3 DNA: TGTGCCTGGAGTGTCGGACTGCAAGAGACCCAGTACTTC

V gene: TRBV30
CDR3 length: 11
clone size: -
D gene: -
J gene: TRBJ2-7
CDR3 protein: CAWTGGYEQYF
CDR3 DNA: TGTGCCTGGACTGGAGGCTACGAGCAGTACTTC

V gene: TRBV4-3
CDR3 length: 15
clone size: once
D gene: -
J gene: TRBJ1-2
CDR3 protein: CASSQEFRQNYGYTF
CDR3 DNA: TGCGCCAGCAGCCAAGAGTTCCGACAGAACTATGGCTACACCTTC

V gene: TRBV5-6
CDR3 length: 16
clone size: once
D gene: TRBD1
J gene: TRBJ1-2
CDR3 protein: CASSLAGQGVYYGYTF
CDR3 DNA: TGTGCCAGCAGCTTGGCCGGACAGGGGGTCTACTATGGCTACACCTTC

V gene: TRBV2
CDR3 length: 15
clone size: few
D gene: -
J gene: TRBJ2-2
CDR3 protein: CASTMKSGNTGELFF
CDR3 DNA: TGTGCCAGCACTATGAAGTCGGGGAACACCGGGGAGCTGTTTTTT

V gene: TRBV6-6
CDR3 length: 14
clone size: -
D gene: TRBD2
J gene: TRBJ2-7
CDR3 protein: CASSYWRGMHEQYF
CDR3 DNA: TGTGCCAGCAGTTACTGGCGGGGGATGCACGAGCAGTACTTC

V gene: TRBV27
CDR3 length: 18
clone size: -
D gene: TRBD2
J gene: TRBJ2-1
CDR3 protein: CASSPRAPLTSGGYEQFF
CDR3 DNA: TGTGCCAGCAGTCCCCGTGCCCCACTGACTAGCGGGGGGTATGAGCAGTTCTTC

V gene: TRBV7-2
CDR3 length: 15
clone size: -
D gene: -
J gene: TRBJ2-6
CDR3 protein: CASSNRGSGANVLTF
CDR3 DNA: TGTGCCAGCAGCAACCGGGGTTCTGGGGCCAACGTCCTGACTTTC

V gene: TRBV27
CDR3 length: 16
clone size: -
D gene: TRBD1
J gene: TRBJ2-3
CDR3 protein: CASSLWGQYSTDTQYF
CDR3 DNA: TGTGCCAGCAGTTTATGGGGACAGTATAGCACAGATACGCAGTATTTT

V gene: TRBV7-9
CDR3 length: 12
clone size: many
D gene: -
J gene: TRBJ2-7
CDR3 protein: CASSYNSLEQYF
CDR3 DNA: TGTGCCAGCAGCTATAACAGCCTCGAGCAGTACTTC

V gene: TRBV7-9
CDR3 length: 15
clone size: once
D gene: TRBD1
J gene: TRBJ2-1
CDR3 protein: CASSLGGQGFNEQFF
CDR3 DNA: TGTGCCAGCAGCTTAGGGGGACAGGGGTTCAATGAGCAGTTCTTC

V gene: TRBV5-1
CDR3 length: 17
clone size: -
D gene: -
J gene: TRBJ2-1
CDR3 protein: CASSLVGQSGFYNEQFF
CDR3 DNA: TGCGCCAGCAGCTTAGTGGGGCAGTCTGGGTTCTACAATGAGCAGTTCTTC

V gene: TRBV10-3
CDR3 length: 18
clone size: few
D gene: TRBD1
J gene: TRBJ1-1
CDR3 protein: CAISVGGRGLGRNTEAFF
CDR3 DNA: TGTGCCATCAGTGTGGGGGGCAGGGGGCTTGGAAGGAACACTGAAGCTTTCTTT

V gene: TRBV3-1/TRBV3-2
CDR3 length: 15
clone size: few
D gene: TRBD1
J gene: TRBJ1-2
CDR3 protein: CASSQDRRGSYGYTF
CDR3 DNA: TGTGCCAGCAGCCAGGACAGGCGAGGGTCTTATGGCTACACCTTC

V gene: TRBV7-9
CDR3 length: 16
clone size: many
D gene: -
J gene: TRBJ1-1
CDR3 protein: CASSLAVSWGDTEAFF
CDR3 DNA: TGTGCCAGCAGCTTAGCGGTTTCGTGGGGGGACACTGAAGCTTTCTTT

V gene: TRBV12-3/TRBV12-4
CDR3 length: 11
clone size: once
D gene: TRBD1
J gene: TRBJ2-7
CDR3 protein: CASSLSGTGVF
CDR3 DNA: TGTGCCAGCAGTTTATCCGGGACAGGGGTCTTC

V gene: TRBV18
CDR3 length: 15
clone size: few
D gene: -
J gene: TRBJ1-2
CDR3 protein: CASSPRTERGYGYTF
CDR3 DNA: TGTGCCAGCTCACCACGGACCGAAAGAGGGTATGGCTACACCTTC

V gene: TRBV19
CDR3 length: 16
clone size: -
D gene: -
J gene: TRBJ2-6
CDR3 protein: CASSNQGYSGANVLTF
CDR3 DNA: TGTGCCAGTAGTAATCAGGGGTACTCTGGGGCCAACGTCCTGACTTTC

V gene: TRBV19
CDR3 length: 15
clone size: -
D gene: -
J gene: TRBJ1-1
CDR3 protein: CASLTGSGVNTEAFF
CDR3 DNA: TGTGCCAGTCTAACTGGATCGGGGGTGAACACTGAAGCTTTCTTT

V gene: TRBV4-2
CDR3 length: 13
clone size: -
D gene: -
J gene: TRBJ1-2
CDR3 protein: CASSQATSGGYTF
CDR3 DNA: TGTGCCAGCAGCCAAGCGACAAGCGGAGGCTACACCTTC

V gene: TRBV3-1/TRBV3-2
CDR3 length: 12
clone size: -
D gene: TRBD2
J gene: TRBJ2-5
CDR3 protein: CASSLPGLAQYF
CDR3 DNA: TGTGCCAGCAGCCTGCCGGGACTAGCACAGTACTTC

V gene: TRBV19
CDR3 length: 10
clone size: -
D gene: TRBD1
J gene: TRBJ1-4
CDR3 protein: CASGTGLLFF
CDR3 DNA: TGTGCCAGTGGGACAGGTTTGCTGTTTTTT

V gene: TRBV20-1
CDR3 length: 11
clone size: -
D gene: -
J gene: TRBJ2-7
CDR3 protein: CSARRHYEQYF
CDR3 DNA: TGCAGTGCTAGGCGACACTACGAGCAGTACTTC

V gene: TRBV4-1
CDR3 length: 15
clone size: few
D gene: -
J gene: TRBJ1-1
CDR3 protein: CASSQREGGTSEAFF
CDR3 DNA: TGCGCCAGCAGCCAGAGGGAGGGAGGGACGAGCGAGGCTTTCTTT

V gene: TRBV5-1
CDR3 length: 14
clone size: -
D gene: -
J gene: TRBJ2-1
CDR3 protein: CASSPGDAYNEQFF
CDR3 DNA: TGCGCCAGCAGCCCGGGGGACGCATACAATGAGCAGTTCTTC

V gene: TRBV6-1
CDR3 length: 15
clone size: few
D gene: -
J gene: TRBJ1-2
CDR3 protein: CASSDGTRLSYGYTF
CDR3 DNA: TGTGCCAGCAGTGATGGGACACGGCTTTCGTATGGCTACACCTTC

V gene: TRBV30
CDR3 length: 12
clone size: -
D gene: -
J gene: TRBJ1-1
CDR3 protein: CAWSGLNTEAFF
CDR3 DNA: TGTGCCTGGAGTGGGCTGAACACTGAAGCTTTCTTT

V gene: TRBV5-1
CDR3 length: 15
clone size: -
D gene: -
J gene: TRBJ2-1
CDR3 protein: CASSQEAGYYNEQFF
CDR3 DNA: TGCGCCAGCAGCCAGGAAGCGGGTTACTACAATGAGCAGTTCTTC

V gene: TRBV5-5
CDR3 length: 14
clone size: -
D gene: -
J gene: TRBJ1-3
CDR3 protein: CASSLELYGNTIYF
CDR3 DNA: TGTGCCAGCAGCTTGGAACTATATGGAAACACCATATATTTT

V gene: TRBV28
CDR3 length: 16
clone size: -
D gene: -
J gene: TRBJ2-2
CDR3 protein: CASALPRDTNTGELFF
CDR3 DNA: TGTGCCAGCGCCCTTCCCAGGGACACTAACACCGGGGAGCTGTTTTTT

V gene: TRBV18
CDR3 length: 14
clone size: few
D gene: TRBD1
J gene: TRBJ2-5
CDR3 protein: CASSFRTGEGTQYF
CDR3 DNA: TGTGCCAGCTCTTTTCGGACAGGGGAAGGGACCCAGTACTTC

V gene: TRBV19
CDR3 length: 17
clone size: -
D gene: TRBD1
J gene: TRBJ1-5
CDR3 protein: CASSIRTGGGGNQPQHF
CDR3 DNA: TGTGCCAGTAGTATCCGGACAGGGGGTGGAGGCAATCAGCCCCAGCATTTT

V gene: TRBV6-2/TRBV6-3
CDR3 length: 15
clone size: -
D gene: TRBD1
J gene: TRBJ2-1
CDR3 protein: CASSYLGTGNNEQFF
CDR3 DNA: TGTGCCAGCAGTTACCTCGGGACAGGGAACAATGAGCAGTTCTTC

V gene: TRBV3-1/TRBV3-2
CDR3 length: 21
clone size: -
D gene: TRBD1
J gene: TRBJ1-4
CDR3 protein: CASSHITDRGHLTDVILKLFF
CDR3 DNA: TGTGCCAGCAGCCATATTACGGACAGGGGACATCTAACAGATGTAATATTGAAACTGTTTTTT

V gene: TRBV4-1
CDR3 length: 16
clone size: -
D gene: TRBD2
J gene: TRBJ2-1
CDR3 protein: CASSPPFSGAYNEQFF
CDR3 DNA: TGCGCCAGCAGCCCCCCTTTTAGCGGGGCCTACAATGAGCAGTTCTTC

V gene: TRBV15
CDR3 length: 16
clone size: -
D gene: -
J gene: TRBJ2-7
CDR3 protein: CATSRDLVTVVDEQYF
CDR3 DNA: TGTGCCACCAGCAGAGATTTGGTGACAGTAGTTGACGAGCAGTACTTC